This record covers a single T cell receptor beta chain. The data belong to a study of blood T cell repertoires in COVID-19. For the study at large: The United States, Italy and Spain supplied acute and convalescent COVID-19 samples. Nucleic acid was either cDNA or gDNA, and it came from T cells, B-cell-depleted T cells, or PBMCs.

Original processing notes: Quantification of nucleated cells was approximated via reference gene primer amplification. Sequenced by immunoSEQ multiplex PCR; TCRdb stores in-frame clones only, minus some. That table supplies the V and J calls and clone size; D and trimming were determined from the DNA. Of some 74,000 clones in the sample, roughly three quarters were seen once. The germline V gene encodes CDR1 KGHSH and CDR2 LQKENI. V lost 3 bases to trimming and J lost 0 bases, with 11 bases between them. The CDR3 has 15 residues. The sample taken for sequencing was peripheral blood. The source is a man aged 70-80 years with active or convalescent COVID-19. This chain uses TRBV18 with TRBJ1-2; D possibly corresponds to TRBD1 (6 bases). This CDR3 is CASSPPGESNYGYTF. As DNA, the CDR3 is TGTGCCAGCTCACCCCCAGGGGAATCTAACTATGGCTACACCTTC.